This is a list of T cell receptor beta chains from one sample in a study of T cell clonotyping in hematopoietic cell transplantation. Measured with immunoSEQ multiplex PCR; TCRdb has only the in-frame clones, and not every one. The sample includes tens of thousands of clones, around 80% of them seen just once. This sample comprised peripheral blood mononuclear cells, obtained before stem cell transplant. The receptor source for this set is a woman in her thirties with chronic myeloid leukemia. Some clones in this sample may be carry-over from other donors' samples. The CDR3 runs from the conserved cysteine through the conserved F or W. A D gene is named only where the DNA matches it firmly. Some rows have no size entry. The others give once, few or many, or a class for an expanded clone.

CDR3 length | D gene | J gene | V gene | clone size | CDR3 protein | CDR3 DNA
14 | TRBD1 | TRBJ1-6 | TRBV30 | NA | CARGTGAPNSPLHF | TGTGCCCGGGGCACAGGGGCTCCTAATTCACCCCTCCACTTT
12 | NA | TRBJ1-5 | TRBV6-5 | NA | CASSHTDQPQHF | TGTGCCAGCAGTCACACGGATCAGCCCCAGCATTTT
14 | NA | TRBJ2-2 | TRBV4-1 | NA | CASSQEGLGRRLFF | TGCGCCAGCAGCCAAGAGGGGCTTGGGAGAAGGCTGTTTTTT
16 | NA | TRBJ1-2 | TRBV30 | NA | CAWARLPPFGNYGYTF | TGTGCCTGGGCGCGACTCCCACCCTTCGGGAACTATGGCTACACCTTC
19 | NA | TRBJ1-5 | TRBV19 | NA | CASSIEDIRGRGGNQPQHF | TGTGCCAGTAGTATAGAAGACATAAGGGGTAGGGGAGGCAATCAGCCCCAGCATTTT
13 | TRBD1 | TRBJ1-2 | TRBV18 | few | CASSRETGDGYTF | TGTGCCAGCTCAAGGGAGACAGGGGATGGCTACACCTTC
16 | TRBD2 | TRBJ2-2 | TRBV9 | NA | CASSEGAGGNLGELFF | TGTGCCAGCAGCGAGGGAGCGGGGGGCAATCTCGGGGAGCTGTTTTTT
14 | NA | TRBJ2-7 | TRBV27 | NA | CASSLVGRGNEQYF | TGTGCCAGCAGTTTGGTGGGGCGCGGGAACGAGCAGTACTTC
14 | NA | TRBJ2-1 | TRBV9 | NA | CASSVGGLKAVQFF | TGTGCCAGCAGCGTAGGGGGACTCAAGGCGGTGCAGTTCTTC
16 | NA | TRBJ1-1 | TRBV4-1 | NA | CASSQDTGRMNTEAFF | TGCGCCAGCAGCCAAGATACCGGACGAATGAACACTGAAGCTTTCTTT
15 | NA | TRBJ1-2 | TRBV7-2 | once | CASSLVGLDYYGYTF | TGTGCCAGCAGCTTAGTGGGCTTGGACTACTATGGCTACACCTTC
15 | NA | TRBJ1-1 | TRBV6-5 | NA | CASISRRSSNTEAFF | TGTGCCAGCATATCGCGGCGGAGCTCTAACACTGAAGCTTTCTTT
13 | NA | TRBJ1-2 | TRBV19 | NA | CASWGDSSYGYTF | TGTGCCAGTTGGGGTGACAGCTCTTATGGCTACACCTTC
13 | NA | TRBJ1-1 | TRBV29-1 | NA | CSVWVEMNTEAFF | TGCAGCGTGTGGGTGGAAATGAACACTGAAGCTTTCTTT
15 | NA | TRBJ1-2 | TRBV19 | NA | CASSIYTRGLYGYTF | TGTGCCAGTAGTATCTATACCAGGGGCCTATATGGCTACACCTTC
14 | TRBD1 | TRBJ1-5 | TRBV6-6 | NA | CASSDQGAGQPQHF | TGTGCCAGCAGTGACCAGGGGGCGGGTCAGCCCCAGCATTTT
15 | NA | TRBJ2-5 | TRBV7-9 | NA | CASSLRPVSPETQYF | TGTGCCAGCAGCCTTCGTCCCGTCTCCCCAGAGACCCAGTACTTC
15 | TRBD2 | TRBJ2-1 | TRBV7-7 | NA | CASSSTSGGVDEQFF | TGTGCCAGCAGCTCGACTAGCGGGGGAGTGGATGAGCAGTTCTTC
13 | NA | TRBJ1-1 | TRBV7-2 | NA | CASSSGPGLEAFF | TGTGCCAGCAGCTCCGGACCGGGACTAGAAGCTTTCTTT
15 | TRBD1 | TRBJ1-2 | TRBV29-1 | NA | CSVVPQGQGAHGYTF | TGCAGCGTTGTTCCTCAGGGACAGGGGGCCCATGGCTACACCTTC
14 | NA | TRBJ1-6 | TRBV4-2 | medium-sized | CASSLDRKNSPLHF | TGTGCCAGCAGCCTCGACAGGAAAAATTCACCCCTCCACTTT
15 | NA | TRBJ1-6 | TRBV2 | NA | CASTLGAARQSPLHF | TGTGCCAGCACCCTAGGGGCAGCTAGGCAATCACCCCTCCACTTT
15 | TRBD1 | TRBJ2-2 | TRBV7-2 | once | CASSLTGKVTGELFF | TGTGCCAGCAGCTTGACAGGGAAGGTCACCGGGGAGCTGTTTTTT
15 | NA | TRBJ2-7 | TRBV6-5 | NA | CASSYSGGGPYEQYF | TGTGCCAGCAGTTACTCAGGGGGGGGGCCCTACGAGCAGTACTTC
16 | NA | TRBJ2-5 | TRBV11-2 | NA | CASSLSLRRGRETQYF | TGTGCCAGCAGCTTATCCCTACGCAGGGGAAGAGAGACCCAGTACTTC
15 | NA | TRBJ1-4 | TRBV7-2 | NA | CASSLAGIPNEKLFF | TGTGCCAGCAGCTTAGCGGGAATCCCCAATGAAAAACTGTTTTTT
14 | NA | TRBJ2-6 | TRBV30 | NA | CAWDVKVGANVLTF | TGTGCCTGGGACGTAAAAGTGGGGGCCAACGTCCTGACTTTC
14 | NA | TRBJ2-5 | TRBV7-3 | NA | CASSPGGPRETQYF | TGTGCCAGCAGCCCCGGGGGACCACGAGAGACCCAGTACTTC
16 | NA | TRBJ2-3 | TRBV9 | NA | CASSVHGLGLANTQYF | TGTGCCAGCAGCGTCCACGGGTTGGGGTTGGCAAATACGCAGTATTTT
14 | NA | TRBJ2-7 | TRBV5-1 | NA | CASSLGGSAYEQYF | TGCGCCAGCAGCTTGGGAGGGAGTGCCTACGAGCAGTACTTC
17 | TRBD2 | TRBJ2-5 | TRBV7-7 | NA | CASSLLSGTSAGQTQYF | TGTGCTAGCAGCTTATTGAGTGGGACTAGCGCCGGCCAGACCCAGTACTTC